This T cell receptor beta chain was profiled in a study of blood T cell repertoires in COVID-19. At the level of the study: Acute-phase and convalescent COVID-19 samples originated in the United States, Italy and Spain.

Sequenced by immunoSEQ multiplex PCR; TCRdb stores in-frame clones only, minus some. The table shows tens of thousands of clones, with 80% to 90% occurring only once. The length of the CDR3 is 14 residues. Germline V gene data show CDR1 as ENHRY and CDR2 as SYGVKD. V lost 5 bases and J lost 0, with 10 bases in between. This receptor was taken from a man aged 40-49 years with acute or convalescent COVID-19. Sequences were obtained from peripheral blood. The rearrangement links TRBV10-3 to TRBJ2-5, with D perhaps matching TRBD2 (5 bases). CDR3 DNA: TGTGCCATCAGTACTAGGCAGTACCAAGAGACCCAGTACTTC. Translation gives CAISTRQYQETQYF.